The 6 T cell receptor beta chains listed next were all sequenced from one sample in a study of blood T cell repertoires in COVID-19. Using immunoSEQ multiplex PCR, the repertoire was profiled, and TCRdb retains in-frame clones only, with some absent. Of 120,000 to 150,000 clones in the sample, around nine tenths were seen once. The sequenced material came from peripheral blood. These receptors were taken from a human donor in a cohort sampled during active COVID-19.

This clone was recorded once. The chain couples TRBV19 to TRBJ1-5, with D possibly being TRBD1 (6 bases). The CDR3 is 15 residues long. Germline CDR1 reads LNHDA; CDR2 reads SQIVND (reference sequence). V was shortened by 6 bases and J by 1 base, with 13 bases between the two germline ends. The CDR3 sequence is CASRWSDRSNQPQHF. CDR3 sequence (DNA): TGTGCCAGTAGGTGGTCGGACAGAAGCAATCAGCCCCAGCATTTT.

This chain uses TRBV23-1 with TRBJ1-6; perhaps TRBD1 as D (5 bases). TRBV23-1 carries the ORF label, with uncertain function. The V and J ends lost 0 bases and 7 bases respectively, with 34 bases between them. The CDR3 is 23 residues long. Here the CDR3 reads CASSQSKNRTPRTRATRNSPLHF. CDR3 bases: TGCGCCAGCAGTCAATCGAAGAACCGAACCCCGCGGACAAGGGCCACGCGGAATTCACCCCTCCACTTT.

CDR3 coding DNA: TGTGCCTGGAGTGTAACTTCTAATTCACCCCTCCACTTT. It yields the protein CAWSVTSNSPLHF. This rearrangement joins TRBV30 to TRBJ1-6, with D unresolved. CDR3 length: 13 residues. Trimming removed 0 bases from V and 6 bases from J, with 6 bases in between. Germline V gene sequence: CDR1 GTSNPN, CDR2 SVGIG (reference sequence).

V usage is TRBV6-2 or TRBV6-3 and J usage is TRBJ1-2; 11 bases fit TRBD1. Germline V gene data show CDR1 as MNHEY and CDR2 as SVGEGT. The CDR3 loop spans 15 amino acids. J gave up 6 bases and V 2 bases, and 5 bases lay outside the gene matches. CDR3 in DNA: TGTGCCAGCAGTTACGACGGGACAGGGGGAAATGGCTACACCTTC. This translates into CASSYDGTGGNGYTF.

The chain has TRBV30 and TRBJ1-4; 7 bases match TRBD1. After removal of 2 bases from V and 6 bases from J, the junction contained 3 bases not matched to a gene. The CDR3 spans 13 residues. Germline V gene sequence: CDR1 GTSNPN, CDR2 SVGIG (reference sequence). The CDR3: CAWSLGTDEKLFF. Here the CDR3 DNA reads TGTGCCTGGAGTCTCGGGACAGATGAAAAACTGTTTTTT.

The chain couples TRBV10-2 to TRBJ2-7, with 12 nucleotides matching TRBD2. CDR3 length: 16 residues. J gave up 4 bases and V 3 bases, and 7 bases lay outside the gene matches. Germline V gene data show CDR1 as WSHSY and CDR2 as SAAADI. The CDR3 DNA reads TGCGCCAGCAGTGACGGGAGGGGGACTAGCGGGTACGAGCAGTACTTC. Translating gives CASSDGRGTSGYEQYF.